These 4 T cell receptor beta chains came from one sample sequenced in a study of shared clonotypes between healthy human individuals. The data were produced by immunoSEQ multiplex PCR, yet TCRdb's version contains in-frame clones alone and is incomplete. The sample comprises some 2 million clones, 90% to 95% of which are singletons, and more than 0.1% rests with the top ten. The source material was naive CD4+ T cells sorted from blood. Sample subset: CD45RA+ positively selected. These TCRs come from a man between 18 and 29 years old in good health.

This CDR3 is CASSLDGLAGANEQYF. The DNA of the CDR3 is TGCGCCAGCAGCTTGGATGGGCTAGCGGGAGCTAACGAGCAGTACTTC. J is TRBJ2-7 and V is TRBV5-1, with TRBD2 matching 10 bases. CDR3 length: 16 residues. CDR1 and CDR2 from the germline V gene are SGHRS and YFSETQ. The ends lost 0 bases at V and 5 bases at J; junction bases unmatched: 8.

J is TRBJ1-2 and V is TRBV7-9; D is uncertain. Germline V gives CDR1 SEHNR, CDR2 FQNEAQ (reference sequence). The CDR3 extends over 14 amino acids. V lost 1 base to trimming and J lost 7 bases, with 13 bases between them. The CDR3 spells CASSLVSGQFGYTF. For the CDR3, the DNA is TGTGCCAGCAGCTTAGTTTCTGGCCAGTTTGGCTACACCTTC.

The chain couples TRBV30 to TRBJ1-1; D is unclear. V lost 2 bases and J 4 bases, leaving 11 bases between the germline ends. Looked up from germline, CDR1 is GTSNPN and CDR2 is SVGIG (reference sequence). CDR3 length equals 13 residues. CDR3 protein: CAWSFYMGTEAFF. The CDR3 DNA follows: TGTGCCTGGAGTTTTTACATGGGCACTGAAGCTTTCTTT.

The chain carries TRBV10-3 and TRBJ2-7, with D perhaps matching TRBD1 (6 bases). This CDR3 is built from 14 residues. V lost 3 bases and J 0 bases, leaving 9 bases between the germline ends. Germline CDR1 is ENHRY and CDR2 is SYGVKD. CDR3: CAISDRQDSYEQYF. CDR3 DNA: TGTGCCATCAGTGACAGACAGGACTCCTACGAGCAGTACTTC.